This T cell receptor (beta chain) was captured by sequencing in a study of shared clonotypes between healthy human individuals. About the research overall: Researchers drew samples from a couple of women and a few men aged 18 to 49.

The assay was carried out at the deep level. Method: immunoSEQ multiplex PCR; TCRdb's copy keeps in-frame clones and lacks some. The table records some 500,000 clones, almost 97% of them present only once. Germline-derived CDR1 and CDR2 are SGHTS and YDEGEE. Trimming cost V 2 bases and J 1 base, with 17 bases left between them. The CDR3 totals 17 residues. The sequenced material came from naive CD4+ T cells sorted from blood. Stated subset: CD45RA+ positively selected. The receptor comes from a woman aged 25-40 years in good health. The chain has TRBV5-8 and TRBJ2-3, with D perhaps TRBD1 or TRBD2 (6 bases each). The CDR3 bases are TGTGCCAGCAGCTTTGGGACATCGAGCGGGCGCACAGATACGCAGTATTTT. It translates to CASSFGTSSGRTDTQYF.